The entry below describes one TCR beta chain. The antigen is undetermined. This specimen comes from a study of OX40 agonist ivuxolimab in advanced cancers. Assay used: immunoSEQ multiplex PCR; TCRdb lists only in-frame clones, some missing. The repertoire holds some 28,000 clones, with approximately 83% as singletons. Findings and caveats of the study: There were also nonresponders showing low normalized T-cell clonal expansion.

The CDR3 spans 15 residues. The V and J ends lost 6 bases and 0 bases, in that order; junction bases with no gene match: 8. Germline CDR1 is GTSNPN and CDR2 is SVGIG (reference sequence). The receptor was isolated from an adult with an advanced solid tumor such as melanoma, head and neck, liver or kidney cancer. J is TRBJ2-3 and V is TRBV30, with 8 bases matching TRBD2. The specimen comprised CD4+ or CD8+ T cells sorted from blood, sampled in a trial of the OX40 agonist ivuxolimab. CDR3 protein: CACTSGGGSTDTQYF. The CDR3 DNA sequence: TGTGCCTGCACTAGCGGCGGGGGTAGCACAGATACGCAGTATTTT.